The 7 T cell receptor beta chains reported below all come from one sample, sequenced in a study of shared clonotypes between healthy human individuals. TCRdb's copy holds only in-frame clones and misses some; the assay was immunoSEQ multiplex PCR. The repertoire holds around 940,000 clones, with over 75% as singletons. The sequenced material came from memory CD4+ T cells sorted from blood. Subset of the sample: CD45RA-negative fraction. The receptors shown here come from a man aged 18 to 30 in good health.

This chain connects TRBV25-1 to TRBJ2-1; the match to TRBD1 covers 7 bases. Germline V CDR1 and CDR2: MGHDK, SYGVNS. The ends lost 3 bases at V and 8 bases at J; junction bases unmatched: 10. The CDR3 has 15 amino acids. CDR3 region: CASSDPMTGSDEQFF. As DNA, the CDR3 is TGTGCCAGCAGTGACCCGATGACAGGGAGCGATGAGCAGTTCTTC.

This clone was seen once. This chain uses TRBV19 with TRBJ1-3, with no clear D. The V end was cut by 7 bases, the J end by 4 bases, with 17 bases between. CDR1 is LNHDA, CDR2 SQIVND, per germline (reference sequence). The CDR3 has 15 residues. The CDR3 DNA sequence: TGTGCCAGTATGCCCAGGTTAAACTCCGGAAACACCATATATTTT. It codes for CASMPRLNSGNTIYF.

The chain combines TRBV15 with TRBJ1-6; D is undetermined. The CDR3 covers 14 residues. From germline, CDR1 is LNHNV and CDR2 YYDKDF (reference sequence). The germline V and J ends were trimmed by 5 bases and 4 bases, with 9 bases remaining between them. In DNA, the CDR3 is TGTGCCACCAGCGGGAGCCCGTATAATTCACCCCTCCACTTT. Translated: CATSGSPYNSPLHF.

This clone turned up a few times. As DNA, the CDR3 is TGCGCCAGCAGCCAAGATAGGGGTTTAGACACTGAAGCTTTCTTT. Residues: CASSQDRGLDTEAFF. V is TRBV4-3 and J is TRBJ1-1, with D possibly TRBD1 on 5 matching bases. Germline CDR1 and CDR2: LGHNA and YSLEER. Deletions cut 0 bases from V and 3 bases from J, with 11 bases between. The CDR3 loop spans 15 amino acids.

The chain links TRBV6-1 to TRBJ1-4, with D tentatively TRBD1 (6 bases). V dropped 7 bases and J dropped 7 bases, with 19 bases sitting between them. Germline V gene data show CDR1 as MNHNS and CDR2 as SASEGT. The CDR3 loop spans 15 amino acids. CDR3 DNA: TGTGCCAGCACCCATATCGAGGGAGGGGGTGAAAAACTGTTTTTT. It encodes CASTHIEGGGEKLFF.

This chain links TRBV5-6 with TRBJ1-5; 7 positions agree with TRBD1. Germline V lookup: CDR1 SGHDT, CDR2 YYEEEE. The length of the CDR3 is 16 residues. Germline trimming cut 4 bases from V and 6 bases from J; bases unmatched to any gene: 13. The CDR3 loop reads CASSLRGTRVTQPQHF. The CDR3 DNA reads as TGTGCCAGCAGCCTCAGGGGGACCAGGGTAACTCAGCCCCAGCATTTT.

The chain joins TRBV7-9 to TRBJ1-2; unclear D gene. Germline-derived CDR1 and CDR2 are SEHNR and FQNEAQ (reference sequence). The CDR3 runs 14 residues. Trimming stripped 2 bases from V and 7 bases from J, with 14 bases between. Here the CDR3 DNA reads TGTGCCAGCAGCTTACTAATCGGGCGGGTTGGCTACACCTTC. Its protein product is CASSLLIGRVGYTF.